This T cell receptor beta chain was retrieved from a study of blood T cell repertoires in COVID-19. Authors' analysis steps: Reference gene primers were amplified, and this amplification served to estimate nucleated cell counts. The protocol was immunoSEQ multiplex PCR, while the TCRdb copy is restricted to in-frame clones and leaves out a portion. The V and J calls and clone size are taken from that table; D and trimming were inferred from the DNA. Of some 190,000 clones listed, approximately 86% were seen once; the top ten hold over 9.5%. The sequencing sample was made of peripheral blood. The receptor was isolated from a woman older than 75 with active or convalescent COVID-19.

As DNA, the CDR3 is TGTGCCAGCAGCTTAGATCCGGGACAGGGGTTTGGCTACACCTTC. Its translation is CASSLDPGQGFGYTF. The J gene is TRBJ1-2, the V gene TRBV11-2; 10 nucleotides agree with TRBD1. Trimming took 0 bases from V and 7 from J; bases not matched to a gene: 5. Germline V gene lookup returns CDR1 SGHAT and CDR2 FQNNGV. The CDR3 loop spans 15 amino acids.